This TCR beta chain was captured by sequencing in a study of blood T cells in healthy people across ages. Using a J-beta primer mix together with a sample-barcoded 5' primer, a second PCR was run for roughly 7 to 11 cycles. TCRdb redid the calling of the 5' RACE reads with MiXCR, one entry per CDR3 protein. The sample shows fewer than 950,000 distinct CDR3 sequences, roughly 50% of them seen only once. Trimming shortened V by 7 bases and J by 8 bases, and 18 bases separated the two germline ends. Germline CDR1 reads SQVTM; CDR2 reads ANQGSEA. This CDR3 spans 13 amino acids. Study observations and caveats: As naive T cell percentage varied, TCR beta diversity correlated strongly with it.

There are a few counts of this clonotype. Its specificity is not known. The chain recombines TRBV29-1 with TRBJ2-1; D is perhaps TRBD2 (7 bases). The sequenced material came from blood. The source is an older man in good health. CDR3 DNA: TGCAGCGCAGGGATCCGGGGGGCCCATGAGCAGTTCTTC. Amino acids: CSAGIRGAHEQFF.